The 30 T cell receptor beta chains listed next were all sequenced from one sample in a study of shared clonotypes between healthy human individuals. Here immunoSEQ multiplex PCR was the method, and the copy in TCRdb shows in-frame clones only, minus some. The sample lists about 700,000 clones; roughly nine tenths were seen once. Naive CD8 populations comprised CD45RO-negative cells positively selected for CCR7, excluding terminally differentiated effector memory CD45RA+ cells. Sequenced sample: naive CD8+ T cells sorted from blood. Source of these receptors: a man aged 30 to 45 in good health.

The chain combines TRBV28 with TRBJ2-4; D perhaps matches TRBD2 (6 bases). Germline V gene sequence: CDR1 MDHEN, CDR2 SYDVKM. Trimming removed 4 bases from V and 5 bases from J, with 15 bases in between. This CDR3 comprises 15 residues. This CDR3 reads CASSSLGGGENIQYF. DNA of the CDR3: TGTGCCAGCAGTTCCCTAGGAGGAGGGGAAAACATTCAGTACTTC. The variable domain in full, completed from reference TRBV28 and TRBJ2-4, reads DVKVTQSSRYLVKRTGEKVFLECVQDMDHENMFWYRQDPGLGLRLIYFSYDVKMKEKGDIPEGYSVSREKKERFSLILESASTNQTSMYLCASSSLGGGENIQYFGAGTRLSVL.

On this clone: Other DNA sequences of this sample code for an identical CDR3. This CDR3 reads CASSPAGNEQFF. In nucleotides, the CDR3 is TGTGCCAGCAGCCCCGCAGGGAATGAGCAGTTCTTC. The rearrangement links TRBV13 to TRBJ2-1, with TRBD1 as a possible D gene (5 bases). Deletions cut 5 bases from V and 7 bases from J, with 9 bases between. This CDR3 region has 12 residues. The germline V gene has CDR1 PRHDT and CDR2 FYEKMQ (reference sequence).

This chain links TRBV7-8 with TRBJ2-7; D is possibly TRBD1 or TRBD2 (5 bases each). The V gene lost 0 bases and the J gene lost 2 bases, with 11 bases spanning the gap. The CDR3 extends over 15 amino acids. Germline lookup yields CDR1 SGHVS and CDR2 FQNEAQ. CDR3 bases: TGTGCCAGCAGCTTAGCCCGGGACCCAACCTACGAGCAGTACTTC. It encodes CASSLARDPTYEQYF.

This clone was observed a handful of times. The V gene is TRBV7-9, the J gene TRBJ1-4, with a weak D call TRBD1 (5 bases). Trimming cost V 5 bases and J 8 bases, with 18 bases left between them. Germline loops: CDR1 SEHNR, CDR2 FQNEAQ (reference sequence). The CDR3 has 15 residues. The CDR3 DNA follows: TGTGCCAGCAGCCCTCAGGGTGGGGATCAGGAAAAACTGTTTTTT. This gives the protein CASSPQGGDQEKLFF.

The chain links TRBV12-5 to TRBJ1-1, with D possibly being TRBD1 (6 bases). This CDR3 spans 16 amino acids. From germline, CDR1 is LGHNT and CDR2 FRNRAP. The ends were cut back, 6 bases at V and 6 bases at J, with 23 bases in the middle. The CDR3 nucleotides are TGTGCTAGTGGCCCCGCAGGGGCGGGGGCATGGTCTGAAGCTTTCTTT. Translation gives CASGPAGAGAWSEAFF.

V and J are TRBV10-3 and TRBJ2-3; D is uncertain. The CDR3 is 16 amino acids. Trimming left V 0 bases short and J 3 bases short, with 13 bases between. The V gene's germline CDR1 is ENHRY and CDR2 SYGVKD. CDR3 sequence reads: CAISESSGVITDTQYF. Written as DNA, the CDR3 is TGTGCCATCAGTGAGTCGTCTGGGGTAATAACAGATACGCAGTATTTT.

The gene calls are TRBV7-8 and TRBJ1-1; D is unclear. The CDR3 runs to 15 residues. Germline V CDR1 and CDR2: SGHVS, FQNEAQ. V lost 5 bases, J lost 1 base, and 14 bases lay in between. The CDR3 sequence is CASSRAAGTNTEAFF. The CDR3 DNA sequence: TGTGCCAGCAGCCGGGCGGCGGGAACGAACACTGAAGCTTTCTTT.

J is TRBJ1-5 and V is TRBV6-5; D not resolved. This CDR3 contains 15 residues. Germline loops: CDR1 MNHEY, CDR2 SVGAGI. The V gene lost 6 bases and the J gene lost 2 bases, with 14 bases spanning the gap. The DNA of the CDR3 is TGTGCCAGCAGCCGATTCGCGGCGGGCAATCAGCCCCAGCATTTT. Its translation is CASSRFAAGNQPQHF.

This chain uses TRBV28 with TRBJ2-2; maybe TRBD1 (6 bases). V gave up 6 bases and J gave up 2 bases, with 16 bases separating them. This CDR3 comprises 16 residues. The germline CDR1 and CDR2 sequences are MDHEN and SYDVKM. CDR3 sequence: CASSQRTVRNTGELFF. The CDR3 DNA is TGTGCCAGCAGCCAGAGGACAGTCCGAAACACCGGGGAGCTGTTTTTT.

In nucleotides, the CDR3 is TGTGCCAGCAGTTTAGCGGGCTACCACAATGAGCAGTTCTTC. Protein: CASSLAGYHNEQFF. The J gene is TRBJ2-1, the V gene TRBV27, with D possibly matching TRBD2 (5 bases). Trimming pared 2 bases from V and 5 bases from J, leaving 10 bases between. This CDR3 contains 14 residues. CDR1 and CDR2 (germline): MNHEY, SMNVEV (reference sequence).

V gene TRBV5-4 combines with J gene TRBJ2-2; 9 nucleotides align to TRBD1. Looked up from germline, CDR1 is SGHNT and CDR2 is YYREEE (reference sequence). The V segment lost 0 bases and the J segment 7 bases; nucleotides outside the gene matches: 4. CDR3 length: 15 residues. CDR3 loop: CASSLVGQGFGELFF. The CDR3 nucleotides are TGTGCCAGCAGCTTGGTGGGACAGGGATTCGGGGAGCTGTTTTTT.

The J gene is TRBJ1-2, the V gene TRBV7-2; D gene uncertain. The CDR3 length is 12 residues. V lost 2 bases and J lost 10, with 11 bases in between. CDR1 SGHTA and CDR2 FQGNSA come from the germline V gene. In nucleotides, the CDR3 is TGTGCCAGCAGCTTAACGGGCCGCGACTACACCTTC. As protein: CASSLTGRDYTF.

To note about this clone: The sample carries other DNA sequences with the same CDR3. This chain links TRBV7-2 with TRBJ2-7, with 10 bases aligning to TRBD1. Per germline, CDR1 SGHTA and CDR2 FQGNSA. CDR3 size: 14 residues. V was clipped by 5 bases and J by 2 bases; unmatched bases: 3. CDR3 amino acids: CASSPGTGAYEQYF. The CDR3 DNA sequence: TGTGCCAGCAGCCCTGGGACAGGGGCCTACGAGCAGTACTTC.

The genes are TRBV9 and TRBJ1-5; 7 nucleotides match TRBD1. Germline CDR1 reads SGDLS; CDR2 reads YYNGEE. The junction had 7 bases not matched to a gene; V was cut back by 0 bases and J by 7 bases. This CDR3 has 15 amino acids. Here the CDR3 reads CASSVGGGAGQPQHF. CDR3 bases: TGTGCCAGCAGCGTAGGAGGGGGCGCAGGGCAGCCCCAGCATTTT.

This chain joins TRBV27 and TRBJ1-5, with D perhaps matching TRBD1 (5 bases). The germline CDR1 and CDR2 sequences are MNHEY and SMNVEV (reference sequence). V was pared by 8 bases and J by 0 bases, with 11 bases between. The CDR3 length is 14 residues. The CDR3 nucleotides read TGTGCCAGCGACAGAGTATATAGCAATCAGCCCCAGCATTTT. Its translation: CASDRVYSNQPQHF.

The chain carries TRBV27 and TRBJ2-1, with TRBD1 matching over 10 bases. Trimming took 6 bases from V and 6 from J; bases not matched to a gene: 8. The CDR3 is 15 amino acids. The V gene's germline CDR1 is MNHEY and CDR2 SMNVEV (reference sequence). The CDR3 sequence: CASRTGTGAFNEQFF. CDR3 sequence (DNA): TGTGCCAGCAGAACCGGGACAGGGGCGTTCAATGAGCAGTTCTTC.

The chain is built from TRBV27 and TRBJ2-3; weak D call: TRBD1 (5 bases). The CDR3 runs to 16 residues. In germline, CDR1 is MNHEY, CDR2 SMNVEV (reference sequence). V lost 2 bases to trimming and J lost 0 bases, with 12 bases between them. The CDR3 coding sequence is TGTGCCAGCAGTTTAGGCGCAGGGCCTAGCACAGATACGCAGTATTTT. This gives the protein CASSLGAGPSTDTQYF.

V and J are TRBV4-1 and TRBJ2-3, with D perhaps matching TRBD2 (6 bases). Germline lookup yields CDR1 MGHRA and CDR2 YSYEKL. The V and J ends lost 1 base and 3 bases respectively, with 11 bases between them. This CDR3 contains 15 residues. The CDR3 DNA reads as TGCGCCAGCAGCCAAGGGTCGGGAGCAACAGATACGCAGTATTTT. The encoded protein is CASSQGSGATDTQYF.

The CDR3 bases are TGTGCCATGGGTCCGGGACAGGGGGAGTACAATGAGCAGTTCTTC. Residues: CAMGPGQGEYNEQFF. The chain joins TRBV10-3 to TRBJ2-1; TRBD1 agrees at 11 bases. The ends lost 9 bases at V and 4 bases at J; junction bases unmatched: 8. Germline CDR1 and CDR2: ENHRY and SYGVKD. This CDR3 is built from 15 residues.

On this clone itself: A much bigger clone sits one base away, suggesting this may be a read error. CDR3 DNA sequence: TGTGCCAGCAGTTGGGACTATGGCTACACCTTC. Its translation is CASSWDYGYTF. The gene calls are TRBV28 and TRBJ1-2; D unresolved. The CDR3 has 11 residues. In germline, CDR1 is MDHEN, CDR2 SYDVKM. The ends were cut back, 4 bases at V and 3 bases at J, with 3 bases in the middle.

The rearrangement uses TRBV4-1 and TRBJ1-4; TRBD1 might be the D (5 bases). Looked up from germline, CDR1 is MGHRA and CDR2 is YSYEKL. CDR3 length: 15 amino acids. The V end lost 1 base, the J end lost 1 base, and 7 bases lay between the germline ends. Here the CDR3 reads CASSQVGGTNEKLFF. For the CDR3, the DNA is TGCGCCAGCAGCCAAGTTGGGGGAACTAATGAAAAACTGTTTTTT.

The rearrangement joins TRBV7-9 to TRBJ2-3, with 9 bases identical to TRBD2. The junction had 5 bases not matched to a gene; V was cut back by 2 bases and J by 5 bases. The CDR3 totals 15 residues. The V gene's germline CDR1 is SEHNR and CDR2 FQNEAQ (reference sequence). CDR3 nucleotides: TGTGCCAGCAGCTTAATTGCGGGAGGGATAGATACGCAGTATTTT. This codes for CASSLIAGGIDTQYF.

V and J are TRBV11-1 and TRBJ2-3; possibly TRBD2 for D (7 bases). This CDR3 is 16 amino acids long. V gave up 5 bases and J gave up 3 bases, with 18 bases separating them. In germline, CDR1 is SGHAT, CDR2 FQDESV (reference sequence). The CDR3 loop is CASSVRGGEETDTQYF. Written as DNA, the CDR3 is TGTGCCAGCAGCGTAAGAGGGGGGGAAGAGACAGATACGCAGTATTTT. The complete variable domain, with remaining parts taken from reference TRBV11-1 and TRBJ2-3, reads EAEVAQSPRYKITEKSQAVAFWCDPISGHATLYWYRQILGQGPELLVQFQDESVVDDSQLPKDRFSAERLKGVDSTLKIQPAELGDSAMYLCASSVRGGEETDTQYFGPGTRLTVL.

The V gene is TRBV7-8, the J gene TRBJ2-1; the match to TRBD1 covers 9 bases. Germline CDR1 is SGHVS and CDR2 is FQNEAQ. V lost 6 bases to trimming and J lost 1 base; unmatched junction nucleotides: 7. This CDR3 has 16 residues. The CDR3 region is CASSGTGGDSYNEQFF. The CDR3 nucleotides read TGTGCCAGCAGTGGAACAGGGGGCGATTCCTACAATGAGCAGTTCTTC. Looking up the rest from reference TRBV7-8 and TRBJ2-1 gives the full variable domain: GAGVSQSPRYKVAKRGQDVALRCDPISGHVSLFWYQQALGQGPEFLTYFQNEAQLDKSGLPSDRFFAERPEGSVSTLKIQRTQQEDSAVYLCASSGTGGDSYNEQFFGPGTRLTVL.

The CDR3 nucleotides are TGTGCCACCAGCGGCCCCCAGTTGGGCGGGAGAAACTACAATGAGCAGTTCTTC. Its translation: CATSGPQLGGRNYNEQFF. The chain has TRBV15 and TRBJ2-1, with TRBD2 identical over 7 bases. The CDR3 loop spans 18 amino acids. The ends lost 5 bases at V and 3 bases at J; junction bases unmatched: 16. Germline V gene data show CDR1 as LNHNV and CDR2 as YYDKDF (reference sequence). Together with reference TRBV15 and TRBJ2-1, the CDR3 gives the full variable domain: DAMVIQNPRYQVTQFGKPVTLSCSQTLNHNVMYWYQQKSSQAPKLLFHYYDKDFNNEADTPDNFQSRRPNTSFCFLDIRSPGLGDTAMYLCATSGPQLGGRNYNEQFFGPGTRLTVL.

This chain links TRBV9 with TRBJ2-7; TRBD2 might be the D (5 bases). The germline V gene has CDR1 SGDLS and CDR2 YYNGEE. The length of the CDR3 is 14 residues. Trimming took 4 bases from V and 3 from J, leaving 14 bases between them. The CDR3 DNA is TGTGCCAGCAGCAGCGGTAGCTACGACTACGAGCAGTACTTC. Amino acid sequence: CASSSGSYDYEQYF.

The chain links TRBV11-2 to TRBJ2-2; possible D gene TRBD1, 6 bases. Germline CDR1 SGHAT, CDR2 FQNNGV. V was trimmed by 1 base and J by 4 bases, leaving 10 bases between them. The CDR3 is 15 residues long. CDR3: CASSLVQGRTGELFF. CDR3 nucleotides: TGTGCCAGCAGCTTAGTGCAGGGGCGCACCGGGGAGCTGTTTTTT.

This rearrangement joins TRBV29-1 to TRBJ1-2, with D tentatively TRBD1 (6 bases). V lost 3 bases and J 4 bases, leaving 9 bases between the germline ends. CDR1 and CDR2 (germline): SQVTM, ANQGSEA. The CDR3 has 12 residues. CDR3 loop: CSVDAGAYGYTF. The CDR3 nucleotides are TGCAGCGTTGACGCGGGGGCCTATGGCTACACCTTC.

The CDR3 DNA reads TGTGCTAAACAGGGGGACTCTGGAAACACCATATATTTT. It yields the protein CAKQGDSGNTIYF. The chain is built from TRBV7-9 and TRBJ1-3; the match to TRBD1 covers 8 bases. The CDR3 length is 13 residues. In germline, CDR1 is SEHNR, CDR2 FQNEAQ (reference sequence). Filled out from reference TRBV7-9 and TRBJ1-3, the complete variable domain reads DTGVSQNPRHKITKRGQNVTFRCDPISEHNRLYWYRQTLGQGPEFLTYFQNEAQLEKSRLLSDRFSAERPKGSFSTLEIQRTEQGDSAMYLCAKQGDSGNTIYFGEGSWLTVV.

The chain employs TRBV7-9 and TRBJ2-1; 9 bases line up with TRBD1. Germline-derived CDR1 and CDR2 are SEHNR and FQNEAQ (reference sequence). The CDR3 contains 16 residues. V shed 8 bases and J 6 bases; nucleotides not matched to a gene: 14. The DNA of the CDR3 is TGTGCCAGCCAAACGACGGGGGGACAGGGAAGCAATGAGCAGTTCTTC. It encodes CASQTTGGQGSNEQFF. The full variable domain, its missing parts supplied by reference TRBV7-9 and TRBJ2-1, is DTGVSQNPRHKITKRGQNVTFRCDPISEHNRLYWYRQTLGQGPEFLTYFQNEAQLEKSRLLSDRFSAERPKGSFSTLEIQRTEQGDSAMYLCASQTTGGQGSNEQFFGPGTRLTVL.